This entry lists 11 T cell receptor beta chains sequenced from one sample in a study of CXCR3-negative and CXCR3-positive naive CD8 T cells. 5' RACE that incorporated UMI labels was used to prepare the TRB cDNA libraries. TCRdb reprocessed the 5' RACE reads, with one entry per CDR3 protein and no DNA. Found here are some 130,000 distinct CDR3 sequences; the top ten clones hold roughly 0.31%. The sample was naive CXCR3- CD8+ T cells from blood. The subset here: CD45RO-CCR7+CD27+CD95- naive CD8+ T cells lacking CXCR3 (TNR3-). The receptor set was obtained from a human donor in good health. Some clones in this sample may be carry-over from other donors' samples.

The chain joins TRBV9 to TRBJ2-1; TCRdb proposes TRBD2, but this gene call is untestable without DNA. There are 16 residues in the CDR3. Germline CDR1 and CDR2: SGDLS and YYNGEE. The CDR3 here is CASNPTSGGGFNEQFF.

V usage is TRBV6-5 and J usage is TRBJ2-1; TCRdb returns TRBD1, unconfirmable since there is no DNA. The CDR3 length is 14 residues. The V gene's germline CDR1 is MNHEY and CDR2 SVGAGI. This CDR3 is CASSYRDVYNEQFF.

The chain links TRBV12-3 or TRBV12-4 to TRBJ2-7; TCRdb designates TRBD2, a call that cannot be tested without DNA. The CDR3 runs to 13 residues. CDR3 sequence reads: CASSRRALDEQYF.

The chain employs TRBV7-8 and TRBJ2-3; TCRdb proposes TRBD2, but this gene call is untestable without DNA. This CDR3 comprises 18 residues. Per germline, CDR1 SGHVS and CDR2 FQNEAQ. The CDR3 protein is CASSLPLAGGLSTDTQYF.

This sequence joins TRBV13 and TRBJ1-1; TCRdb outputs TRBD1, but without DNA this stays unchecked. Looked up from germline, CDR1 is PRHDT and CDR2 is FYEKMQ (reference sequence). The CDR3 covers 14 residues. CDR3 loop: CASSPHRGHTEAFF.

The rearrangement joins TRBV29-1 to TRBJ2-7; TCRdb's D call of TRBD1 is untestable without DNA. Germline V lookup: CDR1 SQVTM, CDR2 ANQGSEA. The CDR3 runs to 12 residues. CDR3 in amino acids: CSVGTGAYEQYF.

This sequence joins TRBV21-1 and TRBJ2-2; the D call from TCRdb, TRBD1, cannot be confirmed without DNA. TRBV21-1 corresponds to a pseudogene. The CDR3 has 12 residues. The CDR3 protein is CAGQGETGELFF.

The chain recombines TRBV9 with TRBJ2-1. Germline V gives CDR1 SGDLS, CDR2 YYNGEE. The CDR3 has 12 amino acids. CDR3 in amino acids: CASSVGTNEQFF.

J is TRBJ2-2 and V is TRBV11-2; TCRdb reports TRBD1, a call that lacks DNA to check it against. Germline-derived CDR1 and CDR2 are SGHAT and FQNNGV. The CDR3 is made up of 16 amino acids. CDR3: CASSLIGRERTGELFF.

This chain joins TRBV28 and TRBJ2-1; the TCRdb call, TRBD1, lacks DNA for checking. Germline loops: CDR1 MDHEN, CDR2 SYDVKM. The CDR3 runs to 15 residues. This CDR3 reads CASSLQGASYNEQFF.

The chain's CDR3 is CASAPPRGDEQFF. The J gene is TRBJ2-1, the V gene TRBV6-2 or TRBV6-3; TCRdb proposes TRBD1, but this gene call is untestable without DNA. CDR1 is MNHEY, CDR2 SVGEGT, per germline. The CDR3 length is 13 residues.